Below, one T cell receptor beta chain is given with its context. V lost 5 bases and J lost 3, with 11 bases in between. CDR1 is SEHNR, CDR2 FQNEAQ, per germline (reference sequence). The CDR3 is made up of 13 amino acids. Authors' methods: Reference gene primer amplification gave estimated nucleated cell counts. The method was immunoSEQ multiplex PCR; TCRdb's version includes in-frame clones alone and lacks a portion of them. That table supplies the V and J calls and clone size; D and trimming were determined from the DNA. The table lists approximately 160,000 clones, around 84% of them singletons, with 7.2% in the top ten. This record comes from a study of blood T cell repertoires in COVID-19. In the study overall: Acute and convalescent COVID-19 samples came from the United States, Italy and Spain. Sources were T cells, B-cell-depleted T cells, or PBMCs; the material itself was cDNA or gDNA.

This sequence was found in a woman in her fifties or sixties in a cohort sampled during active or convalescent COVID-19. The V gene is TRBV7-9, the J gene TRBJ2-7; maybe TRBD1 (5 bases). Sequenced material: peripheral blood. The CDR3 DNA reads as TGTGCCAGCAGCACGGACACCTTCTACGAGCAGTACTTC. Amino acid sequence: CASSTDTFYEQYF.